This T cell receptor (beta chain) stems from a study of T cells after yellow fever vaccination (dated by TCRdb to between 2018 and 2020). Context from the whole study: The SMART-Seq v4 Ultra Low Input RNA kit was used to prepare libraries from fractions with low cell numbers. Blood was drawn at multiple timepoints before and after primary and secondary immunization, with bulk PBMC replicates and cell subsets isolated. Two healthy male donors, one aged 18 to 30 and one aged 30 to 40 years, made up the cohort. To follow T-cell clones before and after primary and booster YFV17D yellow fever vaccination, bulk TCR alpha and beta repertoires were sequenced over time. Findings and caveats that apply to the study as a whole: After the booster, most clones that had expanded after primary vaccination were detected again (around 95% of CD4 and 88% of CD8), suggesting broad maintenance of memory. Compared with the primary T-cell response, the secondary T-cell response was weaker but faster, peaking on day 5 rather than day 15. The study included only a couple of donors, which limits how far the findings can be generalized. A small fraction of clonotypes showed up in both the CD4 and CD8 compartments, probably as a result of convergent recombination. Because abundant contaminating clonotypes from the bulk population could be contained in FACS-sorted repertoires, computational filtering was required.

CDR1 and CDR2 are read off the germline V gene as LGHNA and YSLEER. From cysteine to phenylalanine, the CDR3 is 14 amino acids long. This entry keeps only the CDR3 DNA: 42 bases, framed from base 1. The germline ends are 15 bases apart after V is trimmed by 5 bases and J by 8 bases. TCR cDNA was synthesized by 5'RACE template switching, through which a universal primer site and unique molecular identifiers were introduced. cDNA synthesis was primed from both the TCR alpha and TCR beta constant segments. Libraries were amplified in two PCR steps, with sample barcodes and sequencing adapters added in the second step. Sequencing of the libraries was done on either Illumina HiSeq 2500 (2x100 bp) or NovaSeq (2x150 bp). In the original analysis: MIGEC was used to demultiplex reads and collapse the reads into UMI consensus sequences, and MiXCR was used for V(D)J alignment. Clonotypes responding to the vaccine were identified with edgeR on replicate PBMC samples, with the criteria of FDR below 0.01 and a log2 fold change above 5 up to day 15. CD4 or CD8 identity was assigned to each bulk clonotype according to whether the clonotype was present at higher abundance in the sequenced CD4 repertoire or the sequenced CD8 repertoire. The public reads were reanalyzed by TCRdb: fastp trimming at Q25, MiXCR alignment, in-frame beta chains only. A single entry per CDR3 protein holds the most common genes and DNA from its merged rows. TCRdb's processing, not the authors' own work, is the source of the V and J calls. This sample comprises 350,000 or so distinct CDR3 sequences, roughly 8% of them detected only once. The top ten constitute 17% of the sample.

This clonotype was counted only a few times. This receptor's antigen is unknown. Base qualities are missing; no much larger clone stands one base away. What the treatment or condition label conveys for this sample: live attenuated yellow fever vaccine strain. At each blood-draw timepoint, two biological replicates of bulk PBMCs were obtained. A standard Ficoll-Paque protocol was used to isolate PBMCs from peripheral blood. RNA was extracted with TriZol from bulk PBMCs, CD4 and CD8 fractions, and dextramer-positive and dextramer-negative fractions. Sample: PBMCs, taken roughly seven weeks after the first yellow fever vaccination. Recombination joined TRBV4-3 with TRBJ1-4; a weak D assignment points to TRBD1 (6 bases agree). This sequence originates from a man younger than 30 who received the YFV17D yellow fever vaccine. The DNA sequence is given as TGCGCCAGCAGCACCGACAGGAGTTACGAAAAACTGTTTTTT. This is translated as CASSTDRSYEKLFF.